The sample holds a few counts of the clone carrying this TCR beta chain. This specimen belongs to a study of blood T cell repertoires in COVID-19. Study-wide context: T cells, B-cell-depleted T cells, or PBMCs provided the cDNA or gDNA that served as material.

Cohorts were determined from participant-reported clinical history. Per the study methods: Amplification from reference gene primers served as the basis for estimated nucleated cell counts. Sequencing used immunoSEQ multiplex PCR; TCRdb keeps in-frame clones, though not all of them. V, J and clone size derive from that table, while D and trimming were established from the DNA sequence. The table has 300,000 to 350,000 clones, nearly 90% seen once. The CDR3 is made up of 13 amino acids. Trimming took off 6 bases at V and 7 bases at J, with 17 bases between the two ends. Looked up from germline, CDR1 is SGHNT and CDR2 is YYREEE (reference sequence).

The receptor comes from a woman aged 25 to 39 who had recovered from COVID-19. The sample was PBMCs or T cells enriched from blood (not recorded which). J is TRBJ2-7 and V is TRBV5-4, with D perhaps TRBD2 (5 bases). CDR3 coding DNA: TGTGCCAGCACCGACGTGGGGAGAGGGGAGCAGTACTTC. Amino acids: CASTDVGRGEQYF.